This record looks at one TCR beta chain sequence and its context. The data were obtained in a study of blood T cell repertoires in COVID-19. The overall study: Samples of COVID-19 (acute and convalescent) were obtained from the United States, Italy and Spain.

Germline-derived CDR1 and CDR2 are LGHDT and YNNKEL (reference sequence). The length of the CDR3 is 16 residues. V was shortened by 4 bases and J by 2 bases, with 16 bases between the two germline ends. Repertoires were generated with immunoSEQ multiplex PCR, while TCRdb's copy carries only in-frame clones and drops some. The sample includes about 210,000 clones, 92% of them seen just once. The chain has TRBV3-1 (or the pseudogene TRBV3-2) and TRBJ2-3; D is possibly TRBD2 (7 bases). Sequenced material: peripheral blood. The sequence derives from a young man with acute or convalescent COVID-19. The chain's CDR3 is CASSPLRGGLTDTQYF. In nucleotides, the CDR3 is TGTGCCAGCAGCCCCCTGAGGGGGGGGCTCACAGATACGCAGTATTTT.